What follows are 17 T cell receptor beta chains derived from one specimen sequenced in a study of blood T cell repertoires in COVID-19. Assay: immunoSEQ multiplex PCR; the TCRdb copy retains only in-frame clones and omits some. The sample consists of approximately 200,000 clones, 84% of them appearing once. Source material: PBMCs or T cells enriched from blood (not recorded which). The receptors stem from a woman under 40 who had recovered from COVID-19.

This rearrangement joins TRBV7-8 to TRBJ1-2; 9 bases are shared with TRBD1. CDR3 length equals 15 residues. Germline V gene lookup returns CDR1 SGHVS and CDR2 FQNEAQ. V was clipped by 5 bases and J by 4 bases; unmatched bases: 8. CDR3 bases: TGTGCCAGCAGCCGACAAACAGGGGGCGGCTATGGCTACACCTTC. Protein sequence: CASSRQTGGGYGYTF.

This sequence joins TRBV7-6 and TRBJ1-2; 9 nucleotides match TRBD1. Germline loops: CDR1 SGHVS, CDR2 FNYEAQ. This CDR3 spans 13 amino acids. Unmatched junction bases numbered 1, after V lost 1 base and J lost 7 bases. CDR3 amino acids: CASSLGQGGGYTF. CDR3 coding DNA: TGTGCCAGCAGCTTAGGACAGGGGGGTGGCTACACCTTC.

In its sample, this clone was seen a few times. V usage is TRBV19 and J usage is TRBJ1-5; possibly TRBD1 for D (6 bases). Trimming cost V 3 bases and J 4 bases, with 13 bases left between them. In germline, CDR1 is LNHDA, CDR2 SQIVND (reference sequence). The CDR3 is 15 residues long. CDR3 protein: CASSIDRDKNQPQHF. The CDR3 DNA follows: TGTGCCAGTAGTATCGACCGGGACAAGAATCAGCCCCAGCATTTT.

The CDR3 region is CASSPMGQSQPGYTF. Written as DNA, the CDR3 is TGTGCCAGCAGTCCCATGGGACAATCTCAACCTGGCTACACCTTC. This rearrangement joins TRBV14 to TRBJ1-2; possibly TRBD1 for D (6 bases). The CDR3 length is 15 residues. The germline V gene has CDR1 SGHDN and CDR2 FVKESK. Trimming took 6 bases from V and 7 from J, leaving 21 bases between them.

The chain combines TRBV3-1 (or the pseudogene TRBV3-2) with TRBJ1-5; D gene unclear. V was trimmed by 1 base and J by 0 bases, leaving 4 bases between them. This CDR3 spans 14 amino acids. Germline V gene lookup returns CDR1 LGHDT and CDR2 YNNKEL (reference sequence). The CDR3 DNA is TGTGCCAGCAGCCAAGGTAATAGCAATCAGCCCCAGCATTTT. Residues: CASSQGNSNQPQHF.

The chain couples TRBV7-3 to TRBJ2-1, with TRBD2 matching over 9 bases. Per the germline V gene, CDR1 is SGHTA and CDR2 is FQGTGA. The CDR3 sequence is 16 residues long. V shed 1 base and J 10 bases; nucleotides not matched to a gene: 11. CDR3 residues: CASSLNGGRASAEQFF. CDR3 coding DNA: TGTGCCAGCAGCTTAAATGGCGGGAGGGCCTCCGCCGAGCAGTTCTTC.

This clone was seen only once. The V and J genes are TRBV11-2 and TRBJ2-1; D possibly corresponds to TRBD1 (6 bases). Germline V gene sequence: CDR1 SGHAT, CDR2 FQNNGV. The CDR3 contains 15 residues. The germline V and J ends were trimmed by 1 base and 5 bases, with 12 bases remaining between them. Here the CDR3 reads CASSLGQVVNNEQFF. In nucleotides, the CDR3 is TGTGCCAGCAGCTTAGGACAGGTGGTCAACAATGAGCAGTTCTTC.

The chain recombines TRBV2 with TRBJ2-7, with TRBD1 identical over 8 bases. Germline CDR1 is SNHLY and CDR2 is FYNNEI. This CDR3 is built from 17 residues. J was trimmed by 2 bases and V by 7 bases; bases with no gene match: 16. CDR3 amino acids: CASIVAPGQGITYEQYF. Here the CDR3 DNA reads TGTGCCAGCATCGTCGCGCCCGGACAGGGAATTACCTACGAGCAGTACTTC.

The rearrangement links TRBV3-1 (or the pseudogene TRBV3-2) to TRBJ2-1; the D gene is possibly TRBD1 (5 bases). This CDR3 is built from 12 residues. Trimming took 0 bases from V and 15 from J, leaving 12 bases between them. Germline V gene data show CDR1 as LGHDT and CDR2 as YNNKEL (reference sequence). CDR3 region: CASSQDPGFPFF. CDR3 coding DNA: TGTGCCAGCAGCCAAGATCCAGGGTTTCCGTTCTTC.

In this sample, this clone turned up once. The V gene is TRBV4-2, the J gene TRBJ2-1; 7 positions match TRBD1. Trimming cost V 5 bases and J 1 base; bases outside gene matches: 8. This CDR3 spans 16 amino acids. CDR1 is LGHNA and CDR2 is YNFKEQ in the germline V gene. As DNA, the CDR3 is TGTGCCAGCAGCGAGTTGGGACAGCGATCCTACAATGAGCAGTTCTTC. Residues: CASSELGQRSYNEQFF.

The chain carries TRBV15 and TRBJ1-5; TRBD1 matches 8 bases. The germline V gene has CDR1 LNHNV and CDR2 YYDKDF (reference sequence). The CDR3 contains 16 residues. V lost 0 bases, J lost 2 bases, and 3 bases stayed unmatched. This CDR3 is CATSRDKTGGNQPQHF. The DNA of the CDR3 is TGTGCCACCAGCAGAGACAAGACAGGGGGCAATCAGCCCCAGCATTTT.

The gene calls are TRBV13 and TRBJ1-1; 10 bases match TRBD1. Trimming at V came to 5 bases and at J to 5 bases, leaving 5 bases not matched to a gene. Germline CDR1 is PRHDT and CDR2 is FYEKMQ (reference sequence). The CDR3 length is 14 residues. Written as DNA, the CDR3 is TGTGCCAGCAGCGTGGGACAGGGGTGGACTGAAGCTTTCTTT. Its translation is CASSVGQGWTEAFF.

This chain uses TRBV6-5 with TRBJ1-2, with D possibly matching TRBD1 (5 bases). The CDR3 consists of 12 residues. V lost 6 bases, J lost 8 bases, and 13 bases lay in between. Germline-derived CDR1 and CDR2 are MNHEY and SVGAGI. The CDR3 DNA reads TGTGCCAGCAGGCAGGGTCCGGAGGGCTACACCTTC. Its translation is CASRQGPEGYTF.

This CDR3 reads CASSRPGVGNTEAFF. The CDR3 bases are TGTGCCAGCAGCCGCCCAGGGGTGGGAAACACTGAAGCTTTCTTT. V is TRBV6-5 and J is TRBJ1-1, with a possible D match to TRBD1 (6 bases). Looked up from germline, CDR1 is MNHEY and CDR2 is SVGAGI. This CDR3 comprises 15 residues. V lost 6 bases, J lost 2 bases, and 16 bases lay in between.

The chain employs TRBV2 and TRBJ2-3; maybe TRBD2 (6 bases). The germline V gene encodes CDR1 SNHLY and CDR2 FYNNEI. CDR3 length equals 15 residues. Trimming left V 6 bases short and J 6 bases short, with 19 bases between. As DNA, the CDR3 is TGTGCCAGCAGATTCCGGGACTCCGCCAGCGATACGCAGTATTTT. Translation gives CASRFRDSASDTQYF.

This clone was detected only once. The chain carries TRBV5-1 and TRBJ2-2; 9 bases line up with TRBD1. Trimming removed 5 bases from V and 4 bases from J; junction bases left unmatched: 9. The CDR3 sequence is 16 residues long. Germline loops: CDR1 SGHRS, CDR2 YFSETQ. CDR3 nucleotide sequence: TGCGCCAGCAGTACCGCCGGGACAGGGATCACCGGGGAGCTGTTTTTT. Translation: CASSTAGTGITGELFF.

This clone was observed a handful of times. V gene TRBV2 combines with J gene TRBJ1-3; D gene ambiguous. Germline V gene data show CDR1 as SNHLY and CDR2 as FYNNEI. The V gene lost 4 bases and the J gene lost 2 bases, with 6 bases spanning the gap. This CDR3 contains 13 residues. For the CDR3, the DNA is TGTGCCAGCAGTGGCAGTCCTGGAAACACCATATATTTT. It encodes CASSGSPGNTIYF.